Detailed here is one T cell receptor beta chain. The sample is drawn from a study of blood T cell repertoires in COVID-19. For the study at large: Collection of acute and convalescent COVID-19 samples took place in the United States, Italy and Spain. PBMCs, B-cell-depleted T cells, or T cells were the source of the cDNA or gDNA that made up the material.

Germline lookup yields CDR1 MNHEY and CDR2 SVGAGI. The length of the CDR3 is 15 residues. Between the trimmed V and J ends, which lost 5 bases and 3 bases, there was a span of 15 bases. In the source study's methods: Reference gene primer amplification in the assay estimated nucleated cell counts. This table comes from immunoSEQ multiplex PCR, and its TCRdb copy is limited to in-frame clones, with some not included. D and trimming were read from the DNA, whereas the V and J calls and clone size are those reported in that table. The top ten clones hold approximately 2.1% of a sample with approximately 230,000 clones, 86% of them seen once.

Material for sequencing was peripheral blood. The sequence came from a man younger than 40 who had recovered from COVID-19. This rearrangement joins TRBV6-5 to TRBJ2-3, with D possibly being TRBD2 (6 bases). Here the CDR3 DNA reads TGTGCCAGCAGTACCACTCTCGGGAGTACAGATACGCAGTATTTT. This sequence encodes CASSTTLGSTDTQYF.